The 9 T cell receptor beta chains below come from one sample, sequenced in a study of regulatory T cells in long-lasting Graves disease (dated by TCRdb to the early 2020s). Library generation was performed with multiplex PCR. Sequencing relied on an Illumina HiSeq 4000. To build TCR beta libraries, CDR3 regions were amplified by Arm-PCR using iRepertoire HTBI primers. Using fastp trimming at Q25 and MiXCR clonotype assembly, TCRdb reanalyzed the public sequencing data and kept in-frame beta chains. Rows are unified per CDR3 protein, each entry keeping the most common DNA and genes. In all, the sample holds hundreds of thousands of distinct CDR3 sequences, and roughly a fifth of those were seen once. The ten largest clonotypes hold around an eighth of the sample. In light of the paper, this sample's time point label describes: persistent/refractory GD, antithyroid drugs over 5 years with positive TRAb. For both TCR sequencing and RNA sequencing, RNA was extracted from PBMCs in TRIzol.

This specimen consisted of peripheral blood mononuclear cells (PBMCs), obtained when the disease was refractory, from a patient treated with antithyroid drugs. All receptors derive from a female donor with Graves disease.

The sample holds a few counts of this clonotype. This chain uses TRBV7-9 with TRBJ2-7, with D possibly being TRBD1 (5 bases). Germline V CDR1 and CDR2: SEHNR, FQNEAQ (reference sequence). The ends were cut back, 5 bases at V and 0 bases at J, with 14 bases in the middle. This CDR3 contains 15 residues. CDR3 DNA sequence: TGTGCCAGCAGCCGTACAGGAGTTACCTCCTACGAGCAGTACTTC. It specifies CASSRTGVTSYEQYF.

The table lists this clonotype with a few counts. The chain is built from TRBV5-5 and TRBJ2-4; D unclear. The CDR3 length is 15 residues. V gave up 4 bases and J gave up 0 bases, with 11 bases separating them. Germline CDR1 and CDR2: SGHKS and YYEKEE (reference sequence). The CDR3, as DNA: TGTGCCAGCAGCACCCGACACCTAGCCAAAAACATTCAGTACTTC. It is translated as CASSTRHLAKNIQYF.

This clonotype was picked up many times. The chain is built from TRBV2 and TRBJ2-7; D uncertain. Germline V gives CDR1 SNHLY, CDR2 FYNNEI. The CDR3 runs 12 residues. V lost 10 bases, J lost 1 base, and 11 bases lay in between. Written as DNA, the CDR3 is TGTGCCATACAGCGAGGATCCTACGAGCAGTACTTC. This codes for CAIQRGSYEQYF.

The V gene is TRBV20-1, the J gene TRBJ2-1; 8 bases fit TRBD2. Per the germline V gene, CDR1 is DFQATT and CDR2 is SNEGSKA (reference sequence). The CDR3 extends over 15 amino acids. V was pared by 2 bases and J by 4 bases, with 7 bases of the junction left unmatched. In DNA, the CDR3 is TGCAGTGCTAGACAACTACTAGCGGCATACAATGAGCAGTTCTTC. Translated, it gives CSARQLLAAYNEQFF.

This clonotype was counted only a few times. J is TRBJ2-5 and V is TRBV27; 9 bases are a match to TRBD1. The CDR3 length is 15 residues. V shed 2 bases and J 2 bases; nucleotides not matched to a gene: 3. CDR1 and CDR2 (germline): MNHEY, SMNVEV (reference sequence). This CDR3 is CASSLGTGTQETQYF. For the CDR3, the DNA is TGTGCCAGCAGTTTAGGGACAGGGACACAAGAGACCCAGTACTTC.

This clonotype was detected only a few times. Since a much larger clone is just one base distant, this may be a read error. V usage is TRBV6-1 and J usage is TRBJ1-2, with D tentatively TRBD1 (5 bases). The CDR3 extends over 13 amino acids. Trimming took off 7 bases at V and 4 bases at J, with 13 bases between the two ends. From germline, CDR1 is MNHNS and CDR2 SASEGT. The CDR3 reads CASTATDSYGYTF. As DNA, the CDR3 is TGTGCCAGCACCGCGACAGATAGCTATGGCTACACCTTC.

The chain is built from TRBV6-1 and TRBJ2-2, with 12 bases fitting TRBD2. Losses at the gene ends were 4 bases for V and 2 bases for J; bases not matched to a gene: 2. Germline V gives CDR1 MNHNS, CDR2 SASEGT. This CDR3 is built from 16 residues. The CDR3: CASSVTSGRNTGELFF. Written as DNA, the CDR3 is TGTGCCAGCAGTGTGACTAGCGGGAGAAACACCGGGGAGCTGTTTTTT.

The count of this clonotype is one. A far larger clone is just one base off, so this is likely a read error. The chain combines TRBV12-3 or TRBV12-4 with TRBJ2-5, with TRBD2 as a possible D gene (5 bases). This CDR3 is 13 amino acids long. DNA of the CDR3: TGTGCCAGCATTTTGAGGACTCAAGAGACCCAGCACTTC. It translates to CASILRTQETQHF.

A note on this clonotype: A much larger clone sits a single nucleotide away, making a read error possible. The chain combines TRBV27 with TRBJ1-2, with unresolved D. Germline V gene sequence: CDR1 MNHEY, CDR2 SMNVEV (reference sequence). Trimming pared 8 bases from V and 4 bases from J, leaving 8 bases between. The CDR3 covers 11 residues. The CDR3 DNA reads TGTGCCAGCGGATCATTCTATGGCTACACCTTC. Translation gives CASGSFYGYTF.